The text below deals with one TCR beta chain. The CDR3 length is 14 residues. Between the trimmed V and J ends, which lost 5 bases and 2 bases, there was a span of 12 bases. CDR1 is MGHRA and CDR2 is YSYEKL in the germline V gene. This sample is drawn from a study of blood T cell repertoires in COVID-19. Study information: COVID-19 samples from acute and convalescent phases originated in the United States, Italy and Spain.

Assay: immunoSEQ multiplex PCR; the TCRdb copy retains only in-frame clones and omits some. The sample shows about 370,000 clones, over 75% of them seen only once. The TCR was taken from a man aged 18-30 years who had recovered from COVID-19. The sequencing sample was made of PBMCs or T cells enriched from blood (not recorded which). The chain combines TRBV4-1 with TRBJ1-2; D ambiguous. The CDR3 spells CASSREQLNYGYTF. CDR3 nucleotide sequence: TGCGCCAGCAGCAGAGAACAGTTGAACTATGGCTACACCTTC.